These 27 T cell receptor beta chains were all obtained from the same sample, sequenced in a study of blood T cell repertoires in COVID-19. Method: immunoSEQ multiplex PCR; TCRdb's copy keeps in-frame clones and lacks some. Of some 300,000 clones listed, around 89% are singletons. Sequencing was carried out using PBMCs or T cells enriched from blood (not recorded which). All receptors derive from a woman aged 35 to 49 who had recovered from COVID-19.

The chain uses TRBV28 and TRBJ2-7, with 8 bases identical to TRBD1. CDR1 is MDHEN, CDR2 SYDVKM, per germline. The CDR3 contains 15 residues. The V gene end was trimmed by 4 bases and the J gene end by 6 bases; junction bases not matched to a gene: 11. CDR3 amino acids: CASSSRQGLWAEQYF. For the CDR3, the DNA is TGTGCCAGCAGTTCCCGACAGGGGTTGTGGGCCGAGCAGTACTTC.

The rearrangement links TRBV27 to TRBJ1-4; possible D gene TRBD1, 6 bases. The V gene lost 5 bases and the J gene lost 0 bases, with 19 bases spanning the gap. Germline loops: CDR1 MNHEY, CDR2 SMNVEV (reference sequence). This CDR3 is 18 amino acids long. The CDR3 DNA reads TGTGCCAGCAGTCAATGGGACGCAGGGGTTCCAACTAATGAAAAACTGTTTTTT. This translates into CASSQWDAGVPTNEKLFF.

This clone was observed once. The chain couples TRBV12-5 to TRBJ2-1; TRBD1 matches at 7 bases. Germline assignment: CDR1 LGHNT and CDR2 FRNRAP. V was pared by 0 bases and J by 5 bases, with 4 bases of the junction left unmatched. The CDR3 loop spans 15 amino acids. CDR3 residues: CASGLVLQGDNEQFF. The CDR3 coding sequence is TGTGCTAGTGGTTTGGTACTTCAGGGGGACAATGAGCAGTTCTTC.

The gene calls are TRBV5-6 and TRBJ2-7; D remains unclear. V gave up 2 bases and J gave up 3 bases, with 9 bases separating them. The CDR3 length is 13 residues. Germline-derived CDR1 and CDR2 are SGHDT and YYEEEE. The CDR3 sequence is CASSFKNNYEQYF. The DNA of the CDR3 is TGTGCCAGCAGCTTTAAGAACAACTACGAGCAGTACTTC.

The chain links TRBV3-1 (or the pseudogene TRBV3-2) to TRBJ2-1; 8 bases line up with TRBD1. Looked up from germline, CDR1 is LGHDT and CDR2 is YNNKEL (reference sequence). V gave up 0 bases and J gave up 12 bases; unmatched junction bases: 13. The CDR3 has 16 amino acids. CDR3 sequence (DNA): TGTGCCAGCAGCCAAGACGTGACAGGGGCCTCCTGGAGGCAGTTCTTC. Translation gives CASSQDVTGASWRQFF.

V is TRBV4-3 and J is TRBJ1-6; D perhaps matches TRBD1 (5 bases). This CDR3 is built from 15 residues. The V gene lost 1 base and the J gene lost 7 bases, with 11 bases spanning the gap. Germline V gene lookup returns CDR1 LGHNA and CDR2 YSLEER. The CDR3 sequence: CASSQVQGGNSPLHF. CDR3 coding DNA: TGCGCCAGCAGCCAAGTTCAGGGAGGGAATTCACCCCTCCACTTT.

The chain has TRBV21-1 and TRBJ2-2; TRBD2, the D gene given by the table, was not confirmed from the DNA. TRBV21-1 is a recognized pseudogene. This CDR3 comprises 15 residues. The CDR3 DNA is TGTGCCAGCAGCAAATATACTAGCGGGCCCGGGGAGCTGTTTTTT. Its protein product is CASSKYTSGPGELFF.

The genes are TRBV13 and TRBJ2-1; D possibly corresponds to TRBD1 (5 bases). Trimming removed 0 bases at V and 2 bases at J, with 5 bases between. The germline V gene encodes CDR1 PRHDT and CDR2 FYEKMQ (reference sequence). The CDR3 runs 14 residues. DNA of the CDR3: TGTGCCAGCAGCTTAGGCAGGGCCTACAATGAGCAGTTCTTC. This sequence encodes CASSLGRAYNEQFF.

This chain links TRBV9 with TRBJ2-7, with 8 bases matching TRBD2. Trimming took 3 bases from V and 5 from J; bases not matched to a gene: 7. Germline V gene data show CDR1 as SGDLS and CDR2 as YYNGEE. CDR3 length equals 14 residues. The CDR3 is CASSAGTRWNEQYF. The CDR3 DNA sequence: TGTGCCAGCAGCGCGGGGACTAGATGGAACGAGCAGTACTTC. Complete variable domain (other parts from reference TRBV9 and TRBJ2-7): DSGVTQTPKHLITATGQRVTLRCSPRSGDLSVYWYQQSLDQGLQFLIQYYNGEERAKGNILERFSAQQFPDLHSELNLSSLELGDSALYFCASSAGTRWNEQYFGPGTRLTVT.

This CDR3 reads CASSLQGTSGYNEQFF. The DNA of the CDR3 is TGTGCCAGCAGCTTACAGGGGACTAGCGGGTACAATGAGCAGTTCTTC. The rearrangement joins TRBV5-4 to TRBJ2-1; TRBD2 aligns across 12 bases. The CDR3 covers 16 residues. V lost 2 bases and J lost 4; bases outside the gene matches: 4. CDR1 and CDR2 from the germline V gene are SGHNT and YYREEE (reference sequence).

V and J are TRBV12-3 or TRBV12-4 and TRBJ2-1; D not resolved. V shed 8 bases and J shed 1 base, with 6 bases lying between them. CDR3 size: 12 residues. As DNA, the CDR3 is TGTGCCAGCGGCCAGTCCTACAATGAGCAGTTCTTC. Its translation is CASGQSYNEQFF.

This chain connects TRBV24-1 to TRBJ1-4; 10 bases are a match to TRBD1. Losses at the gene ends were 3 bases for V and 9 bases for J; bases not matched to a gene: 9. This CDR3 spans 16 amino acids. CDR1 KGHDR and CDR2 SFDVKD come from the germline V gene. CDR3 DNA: TGTGCCACCAGTGATGGGACCGGGACAGGGGACAAAAAACTGTTTTTT. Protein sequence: CATSDGTGTGDKKLFF.

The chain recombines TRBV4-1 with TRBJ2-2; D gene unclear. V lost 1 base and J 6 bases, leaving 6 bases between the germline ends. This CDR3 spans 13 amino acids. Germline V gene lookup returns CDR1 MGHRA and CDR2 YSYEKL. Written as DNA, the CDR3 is TGCGCCAGCAGCCAAGGTGTCTCCGGGGAGCTGTTTTTT. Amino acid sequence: CASSQGVSGELFF.

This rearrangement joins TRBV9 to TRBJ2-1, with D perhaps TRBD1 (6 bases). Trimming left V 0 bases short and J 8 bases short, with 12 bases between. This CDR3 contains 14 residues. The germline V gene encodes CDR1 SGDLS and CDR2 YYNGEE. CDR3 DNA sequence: TGTGCCAGCAGCGTAGGAGGGACATCAGATGAGCAGTTCTTC. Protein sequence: CASSVGGTSDEQFF.

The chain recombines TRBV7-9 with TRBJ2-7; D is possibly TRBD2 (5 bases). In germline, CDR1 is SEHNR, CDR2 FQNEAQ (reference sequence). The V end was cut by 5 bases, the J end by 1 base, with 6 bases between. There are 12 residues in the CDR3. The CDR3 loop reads CASSRGSYEQYF. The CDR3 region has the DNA TGTGCCAGCAGCCGAGGGTCCTACGAGCAGTACTTC.

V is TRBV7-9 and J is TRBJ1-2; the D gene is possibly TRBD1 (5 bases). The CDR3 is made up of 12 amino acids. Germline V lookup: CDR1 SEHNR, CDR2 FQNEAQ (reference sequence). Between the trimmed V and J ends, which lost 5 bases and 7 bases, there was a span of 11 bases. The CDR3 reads CASSPGGGGYTF. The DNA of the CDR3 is TGTGCCAGCAGCCCCGGGGGGGGTGGCTACACCTTC.

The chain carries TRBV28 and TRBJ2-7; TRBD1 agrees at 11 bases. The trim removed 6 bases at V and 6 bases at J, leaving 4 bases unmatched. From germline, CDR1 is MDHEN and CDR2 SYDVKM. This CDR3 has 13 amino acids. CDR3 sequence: CASRPGQGGEQYF. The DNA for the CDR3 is TGTGCCAGCAGACCGGGACAGGGGGGCGAGCAGTACTTC.

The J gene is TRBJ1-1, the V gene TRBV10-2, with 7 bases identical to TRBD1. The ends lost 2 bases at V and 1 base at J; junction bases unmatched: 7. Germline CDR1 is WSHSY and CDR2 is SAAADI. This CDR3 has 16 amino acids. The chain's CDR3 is CASSEGRGQPNTEAFF. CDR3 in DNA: TGCGCCAGCAGTGAGGGTCGGGGACAGCCGAACACTGAAGCTTTCTTT.

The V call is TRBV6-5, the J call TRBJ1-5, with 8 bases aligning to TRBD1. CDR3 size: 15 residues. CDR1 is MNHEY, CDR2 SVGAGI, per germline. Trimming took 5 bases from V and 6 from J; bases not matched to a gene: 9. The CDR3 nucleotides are TGTGCCAGCAGTCACGACAGGGGTGGTTCTCAGCCCCAGCATTTT. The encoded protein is CASSHDRGGSQPQHF.

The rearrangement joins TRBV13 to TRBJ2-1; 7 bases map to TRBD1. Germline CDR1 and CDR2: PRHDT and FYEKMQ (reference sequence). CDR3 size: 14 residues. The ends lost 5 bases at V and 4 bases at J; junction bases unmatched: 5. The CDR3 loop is CASSTGTEYNEQFF. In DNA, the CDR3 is TGTGCCAGCAGCACCGGGACAGAATACAATGAGCAGTTCTTC. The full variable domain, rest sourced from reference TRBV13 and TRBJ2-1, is AAGVIQSPRHLIKEKRETATLKCYPIPRHDTVYWYQQGPGQDPQFLISFYEKMQSDKGSIPDRFSAQQFSDYHSELNMSSLELGDSALYFCASSTGTEYNEQFFGPGTRLTVL.

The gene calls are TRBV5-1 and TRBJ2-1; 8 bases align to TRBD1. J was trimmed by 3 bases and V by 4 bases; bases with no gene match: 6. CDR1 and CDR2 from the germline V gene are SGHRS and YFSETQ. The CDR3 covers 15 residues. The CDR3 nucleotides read TGCGCCAGCAGCCAACGGGACAGGAACTACAATGAGCAGTTCTTC. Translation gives CASSQRDRNYNEQFF.

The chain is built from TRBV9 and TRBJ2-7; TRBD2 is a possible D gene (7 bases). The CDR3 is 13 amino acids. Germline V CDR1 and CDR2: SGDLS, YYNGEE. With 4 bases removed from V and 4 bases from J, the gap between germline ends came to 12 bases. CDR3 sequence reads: CASSPGGAYEQYF. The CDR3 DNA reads TGTGCCAGCAGCCCTGGGGGGGCGTACGAGCAGTACTTC.

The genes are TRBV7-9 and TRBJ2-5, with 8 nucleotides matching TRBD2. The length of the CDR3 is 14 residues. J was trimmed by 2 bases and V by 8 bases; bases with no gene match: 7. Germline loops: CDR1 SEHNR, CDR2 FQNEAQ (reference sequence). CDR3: CASARGEEQETQYF. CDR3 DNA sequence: TGTGCCAGCGCGCGGGGGGAGGAGCAAGAGACCCAGTACTTC. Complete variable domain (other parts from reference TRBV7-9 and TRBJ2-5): DTGVSQNPRHKITKRGQNVTFRCDPISEHNRLYWYRQTLGQGPEFLTYFQNEAQLEKSRLLSDRFSAERPKGSFSTLEIQRTEQGDSAMYLCASARGEEQETQYFGPGTRLLVL.

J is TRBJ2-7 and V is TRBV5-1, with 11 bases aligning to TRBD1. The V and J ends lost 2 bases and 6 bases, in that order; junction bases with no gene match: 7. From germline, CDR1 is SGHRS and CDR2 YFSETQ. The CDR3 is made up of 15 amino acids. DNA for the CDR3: TGCGCCAGCAGCTTCGAAGGACAGGGGGCAATCGAGCAGTACTTC. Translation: CASSFEGQGAIEQYF.

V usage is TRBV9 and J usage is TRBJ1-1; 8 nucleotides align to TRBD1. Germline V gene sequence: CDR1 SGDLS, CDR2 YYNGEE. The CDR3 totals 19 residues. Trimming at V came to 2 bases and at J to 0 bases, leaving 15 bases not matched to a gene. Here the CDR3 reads CASSVGMFDRGTMNTEAFF. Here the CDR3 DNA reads TGTGCCAGCAGCGTCGGTATGTTCGACAGGGGAACCATGAACACTGAAGCTTTCTTT.

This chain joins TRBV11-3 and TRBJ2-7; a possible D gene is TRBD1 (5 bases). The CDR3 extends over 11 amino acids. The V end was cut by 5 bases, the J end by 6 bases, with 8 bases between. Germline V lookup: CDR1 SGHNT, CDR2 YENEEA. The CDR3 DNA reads TGTGCCAGCAGCCAGGGCTCCGAGCAGTACTTC. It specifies CASSQGSEQYF.

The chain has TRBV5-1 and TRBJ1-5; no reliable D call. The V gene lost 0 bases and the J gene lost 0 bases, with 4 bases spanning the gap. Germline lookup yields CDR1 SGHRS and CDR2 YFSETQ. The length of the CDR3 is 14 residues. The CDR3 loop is CASSLDSSNQPQHF. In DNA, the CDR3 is TGCGCCAGCAGCTTGGACAGTAGCAATCAGCCCCAGCATTTT.